This T cell receptor beta chain was retrieved from a study of cytomegalovirus exposure and HLA in healthy donors. Study-wide results and limits: The classifier reportedly diagnosed cytomegalovirus status with high specificity and sensitivity.

Both 60 Vbeta primers and 13 Jbeta primers went into the PCR. Assay: immunoSEQ multiplex PCR; the TCRdb copy retains only in-frame clones and omits some. The sample has around 90,000 clones, about 82% seen once; the top ten hold about 7.3%. CDR1 and CDR2 (germline): LNHDA, SQIVND (reference sequence). Trimming pared 6 bases from V and 7 bases from J, leaving 18 bases between. There are 14 residues in the CDR3. Concerning this clone itself: Its antigen is not known.

Sequenced sample: PBMCs. V gene TRBV19 combines with J gene TRBJ1-2; tentative D call: TRBD1 (6 bases). The clonotype comes from a man aged 30-40 years in good health and CMV-seronegative. CDR3 residues: CASSRDILDGGYTF. Written as DNA, the CDR3 is TGTGCCAGTAGCCGGGACATCCTGGATGGTGGCTACACCTTC.